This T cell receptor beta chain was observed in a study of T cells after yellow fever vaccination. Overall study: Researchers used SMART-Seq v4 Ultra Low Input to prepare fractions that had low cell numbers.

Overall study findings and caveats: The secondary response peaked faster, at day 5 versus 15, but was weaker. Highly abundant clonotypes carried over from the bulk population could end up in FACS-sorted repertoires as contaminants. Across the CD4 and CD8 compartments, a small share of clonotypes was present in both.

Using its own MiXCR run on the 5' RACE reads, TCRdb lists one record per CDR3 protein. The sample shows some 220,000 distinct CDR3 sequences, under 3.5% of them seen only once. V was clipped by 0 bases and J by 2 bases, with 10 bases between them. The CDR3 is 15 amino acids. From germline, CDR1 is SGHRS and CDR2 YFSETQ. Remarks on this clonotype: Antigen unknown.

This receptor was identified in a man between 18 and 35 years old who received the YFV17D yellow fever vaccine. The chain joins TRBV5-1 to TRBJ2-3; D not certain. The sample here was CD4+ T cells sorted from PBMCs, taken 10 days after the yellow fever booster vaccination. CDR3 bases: TGCGCCAGCAGCTTGGGCTTCGTGATCACAGATACGCAGTATTTT. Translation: CASSLGFVITDTQYF.